The source of this TCR beta chain is a study of T cell changes during pregnancy in multiple sclerosis. This clone was seen only a few times. The method was immunoSEQ multiplex PCR; TCRdb's version includes in-frame clones alone and lacks a portion of them. In the table there are over 85,000 clones, roughly 91% of which are singletons. Germline CDR1 is MNHNY and CDR2 is SVGAGI (reference sequence). CDR3 size: 16 residues. Between the trimmed V and J ends, which lost 2 bases and 0 bases, there was a span of 13 bases. The TCR comes from a female donor in good health, enrolled as a control in a pregnancy study. The gene calls are TRBV6-6 and TRBJ1-1; possibly TRBD1 for D (6 bases). The sample was peripheral blood, taken after pregnancy. CDR3 DNA sequence: TGTGCCAGCAGTTACGGGGTCGAGGGGGTGAACACTGAAGCTTTCTTT. Amino acid sequence: CASSYGVEGVNTEAFF.